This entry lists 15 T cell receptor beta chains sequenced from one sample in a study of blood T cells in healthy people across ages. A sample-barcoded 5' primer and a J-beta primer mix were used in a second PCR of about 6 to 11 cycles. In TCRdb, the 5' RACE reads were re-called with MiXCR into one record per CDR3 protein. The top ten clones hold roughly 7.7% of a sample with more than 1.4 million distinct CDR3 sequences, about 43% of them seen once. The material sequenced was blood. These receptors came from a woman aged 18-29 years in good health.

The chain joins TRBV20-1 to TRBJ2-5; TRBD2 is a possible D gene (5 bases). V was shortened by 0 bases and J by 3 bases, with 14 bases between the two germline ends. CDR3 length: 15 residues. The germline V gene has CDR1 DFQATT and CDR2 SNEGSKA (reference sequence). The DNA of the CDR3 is TGCAGTGCTAGAGAAGCCCGGGAACTGAAAGAGACCCAGTACTTC. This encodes CSAREARELKETQYF.

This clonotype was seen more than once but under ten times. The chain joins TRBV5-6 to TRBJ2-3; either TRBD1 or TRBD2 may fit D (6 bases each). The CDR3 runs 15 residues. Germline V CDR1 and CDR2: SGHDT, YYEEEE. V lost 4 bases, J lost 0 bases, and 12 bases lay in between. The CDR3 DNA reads TGTGCCAGCAGCCGAGGGGGGTATAGCACAGATACGCAGTATTTT. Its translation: CASSRGGYSTDTQYF.

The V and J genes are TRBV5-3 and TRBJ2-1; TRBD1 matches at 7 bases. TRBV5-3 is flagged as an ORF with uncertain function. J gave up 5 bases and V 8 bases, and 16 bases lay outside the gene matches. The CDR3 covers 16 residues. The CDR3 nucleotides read TGTGCCAGCAGCCAAGCCCCCGTGGGACAGCACAATGAGCAGTTCTTC. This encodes CASSQAPVGQHNEQFF.

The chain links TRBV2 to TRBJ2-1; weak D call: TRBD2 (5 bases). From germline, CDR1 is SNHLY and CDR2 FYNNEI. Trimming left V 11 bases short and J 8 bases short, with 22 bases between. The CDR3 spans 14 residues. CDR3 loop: CAGRPRTAADEQFF. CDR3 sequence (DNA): TGTGCCGGCCGACCTCGGACTGCCGCGGATGAGCAGTTCTTC.

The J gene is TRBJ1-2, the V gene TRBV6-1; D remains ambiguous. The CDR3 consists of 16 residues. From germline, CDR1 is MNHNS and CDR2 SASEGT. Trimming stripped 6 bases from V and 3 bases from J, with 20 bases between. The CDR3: CASRSALVEGDYGYTF. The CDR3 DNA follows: TGTGCCAGCAGATCTGCCCTAGTTGAGGGTGACTATGGCTACACCTTC.

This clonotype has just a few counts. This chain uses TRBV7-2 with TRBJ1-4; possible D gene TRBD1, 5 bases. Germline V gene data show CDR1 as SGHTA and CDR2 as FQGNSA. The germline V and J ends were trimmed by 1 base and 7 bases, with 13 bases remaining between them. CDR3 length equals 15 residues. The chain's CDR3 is CASSLESAGREKLFF. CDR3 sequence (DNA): TGTGCCAGCAGCTTAGAGTCGGCAGGGCGTGAAAAACTGTTTTTT.

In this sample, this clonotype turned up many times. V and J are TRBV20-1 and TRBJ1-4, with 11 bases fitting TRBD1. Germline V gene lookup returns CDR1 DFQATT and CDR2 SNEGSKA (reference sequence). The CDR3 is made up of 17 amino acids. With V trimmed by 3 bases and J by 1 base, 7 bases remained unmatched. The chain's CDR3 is CSASKGQGARTNEKLFF. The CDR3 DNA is TGCAGTGCTAGCAAAGGACAGGGGGCGCGAACTAATGAAAAACTGTTTTTT.

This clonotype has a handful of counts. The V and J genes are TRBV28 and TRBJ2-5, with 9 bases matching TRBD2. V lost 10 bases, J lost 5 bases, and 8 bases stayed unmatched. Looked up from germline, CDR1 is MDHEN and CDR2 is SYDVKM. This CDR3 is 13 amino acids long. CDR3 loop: CATARTSVETQYF. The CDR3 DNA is TGTGCCACCGCGCGGACTAGCGTGGAGACCCAGTACTTC.

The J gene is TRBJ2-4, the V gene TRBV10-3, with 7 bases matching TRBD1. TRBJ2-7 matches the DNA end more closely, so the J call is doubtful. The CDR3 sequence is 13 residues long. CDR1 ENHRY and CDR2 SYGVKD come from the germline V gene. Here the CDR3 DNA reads TGTGCCATCAGCGACCAGACAGGGAACGAGCAGTACTTC. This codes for CAISDQTGNEQYF.

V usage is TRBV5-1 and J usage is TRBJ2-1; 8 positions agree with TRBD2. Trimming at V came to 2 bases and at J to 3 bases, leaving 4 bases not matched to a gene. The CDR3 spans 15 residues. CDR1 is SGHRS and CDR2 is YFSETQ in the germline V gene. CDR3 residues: CASSFTSGHYNEQFF. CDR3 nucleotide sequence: TGCGCCAGCAGCTTCACTAGCGGCCACTACAATGAGCAGTTCTTC.

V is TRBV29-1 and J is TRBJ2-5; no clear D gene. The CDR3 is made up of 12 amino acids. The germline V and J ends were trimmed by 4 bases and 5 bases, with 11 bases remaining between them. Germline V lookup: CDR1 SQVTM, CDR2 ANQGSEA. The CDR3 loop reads CSVVVLVETQYF. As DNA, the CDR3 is TGCAGCGTTGTAGTTCTGGTTGAGACCCAGTACTTC.

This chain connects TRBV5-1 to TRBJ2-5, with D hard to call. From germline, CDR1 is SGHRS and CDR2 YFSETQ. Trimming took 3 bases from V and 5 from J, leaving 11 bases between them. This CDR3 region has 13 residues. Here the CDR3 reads CASSSGLWETQYF. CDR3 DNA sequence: TGCGCCAGCAGCTCCGGTCTGTGGGAGACCCAGTACTTC.

The DNA for the CDR3 is TGTGCCAGCAGCCCCCCGGAGGGCCGTTCACGAGGCTACACCTTC. Translation: CASSPPEGRSRGYTF. The V and J genes are TRBV9 and TRBJ1-2; no reliable D call. V shed 4 bases and J shed 8 bases, with 21 bases lying between them. CDR3 size: 15 residues. CDR1 is SGDLS and CDR2 is YYNGEE in the germline V gene. Based on the CDR3 plus reference TRBV9 and TRBJ1-2, the full variable domain is DSGVTQTPKHLITATGQRVTLRCSPRSGDLSVYWYQQSLDQGLQFLIQYYNGEERAKGNILERFSAQQFPDLHSELNLSSLELGDSALYFCASSPPEGRSRGYTFGSGTRLTVV.

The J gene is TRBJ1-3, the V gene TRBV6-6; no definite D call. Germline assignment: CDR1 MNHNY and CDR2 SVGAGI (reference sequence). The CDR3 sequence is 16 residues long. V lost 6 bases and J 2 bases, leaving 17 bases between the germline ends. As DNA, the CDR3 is TGTGCCAGCAGATCCCCCGACGCAAAGACTGGAAACACCATATATTTT. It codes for CASRSPDAKTGNTIYF.

This chain's CDR3 is CSARPAGSNTGELFF. The CDR3 DNA reads as TGCAGTGCTCGGCCGGCGGGGAGTAACACCGGGGAGCTGTTTTTT. The V call is TRBV20-1, the J call TRBJ2-2; D perhaps matches TRBD2 (6 bases). The CDR3 has 15 amino acids. The germline V gene has CDR1 DFQATT and CDR2 SNEGSKA (reference sequence). V dropped 5 bases and J dropped 2 bases, with 15 bases sitting between them.